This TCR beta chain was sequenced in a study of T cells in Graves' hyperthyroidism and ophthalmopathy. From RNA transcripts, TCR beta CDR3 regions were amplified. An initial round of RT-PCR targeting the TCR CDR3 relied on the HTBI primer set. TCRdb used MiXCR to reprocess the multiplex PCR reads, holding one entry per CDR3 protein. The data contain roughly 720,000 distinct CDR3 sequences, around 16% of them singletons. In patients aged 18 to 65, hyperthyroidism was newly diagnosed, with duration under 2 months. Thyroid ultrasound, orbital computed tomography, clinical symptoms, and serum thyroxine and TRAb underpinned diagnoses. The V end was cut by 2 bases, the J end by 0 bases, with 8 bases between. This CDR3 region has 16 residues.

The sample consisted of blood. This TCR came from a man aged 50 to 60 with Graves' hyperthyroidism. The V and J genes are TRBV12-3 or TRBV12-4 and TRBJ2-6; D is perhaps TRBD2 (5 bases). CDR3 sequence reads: CASSLLAYSGANVLTF. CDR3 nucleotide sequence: TGTGCCAGCAGTTTACTAGCCTACTCTGGGGCCAACGTCCTGACTTTC.